Listed below are T cell receptor beta chains from one sample, sequenced in a study of T cells in Graves' hyperthyroidism and ophthalmopathy. MiXCR, applied by TCRdb to the multiplex PCR reads, yields one record per CDR3 protein. The data hold about 710,000 distinct CDR3 sequences, with over 15% observed a single time. The sequenced sample consisted of blood. Every receptor here comes from a man aged 18 to 29 with Graves' hyperthyroidism. Each CDR3 is given with its conserved first and last residue. A D gene is named only where the DNA matches it firmly. Not all rows give a size; the values are once, few, many and, for expanded clones, a class.

CDR3: CASSYSLAAGEVLSTEAFF; DNA: TGTGCCAGCAGTTACTCGTTAGCGGCAGGAGAGGTTTTGAGCACTGAAGCTTTCTTT; J: TRBJ1-1; V: TRBV6-2/TRBV6-3; D: -; size: -
CDR3: CASTHPRRIQNGKLFF; DNA: TGTGCCAGCACCCACCCCCGAAGGATCCAAAATGGAAAACTGTTTTTT; J: TRBJ1-4; V: TRBV28; D: -; size: few
CDR3: CASSPAVRRADTQYF; DNA: TGTGCCAGCTCACCAGCCGTGCGGAGGGCAGATACGCAGTATTTT; J: TRBJ2-3; V: TRBV18; D: -; size: few
CDR3: CATSRERRPRPTGELFF; DNA: TGTGCCACCAGCAGAGAACGGCGGCCCCGGCCAACCGGGGAGCTGTTTTTT; J: TRBJ2-2; V: TRBV15; D: -; size: -
CDR3: CSAYWGESYEQYF; DNA: TGCAGTGCTTATTGGGGGGAGTCCTACGAGCAGTACTTC; J: TRBJ2-7; V: TRBV20-1; D: -; size: few
CDR3: CASSLAGVSAGEQFF; DNA: TGTGCCAGCAGTTTAGCAGGGGTGAGTGCCGGTGAGCAGTTCTTC; J: TRBJ2-1; V: TRBV27; D: -; size: -
CDR3: CASSDQGGEYEQYF; DNA: TGTGCCAGCAGTGACCAAGGGGGGGAGTACGAGCAGTACTTC; J: TRBJ2-7; V: TRBV27; D: -; size: many
CDR3: CASSSTSGRSNTGELFF; DNA: TGTGCCAGCAGCTCTACTAGCGGGAGGTCGAACACCGGGGAGCTGTTTTTT; J: TRBJ2-2; V: TRBV7-3; D: TRBD2; size: many
CDR3: CASSEGTNQPQHF; DNA: TGTGCCAGCAGTGAGGGTACCAATCAGCCCCAGCATTTT; J: TRBJ1-5; V: TRBV2; D: -; size: many
CDR3: CASRNQGETGELFF; DNA: TGTGCCAGCAGGAATCAGGGCGAAACCGGGGAGCTGTTTTTT; J: TRBJ2-2; V: TRBV2; D: -; size: many
CDR3: CASSPYSGGEQFF; DNA: TGTGCCAGCAGCCCATACTCAGGGGGTGAGCAGTTCTTC; J: TRBJ2-1; V: TRBV7-3; D: TRBD1; size: many
CDR3: CSASKQRDIYF; DNA: TGCAGTGCTTCGAAGCAACGGGATATTTACTTC; J: TRBJ2-5; V: TRBV20-1; D: -; size: few
CDR3: CASSFWSLRGNYNEQFF; DNA: TGTGCCAGCAGCTTTTGGAGCTTGCGGGGCAACTACAATGAGCAGTTCTTC; J: TRBJ2-1; V: TRBV7-9; D: -; size: -
CDR3: CASSLRGAYGYTF; DNA: TGTGCCAGCAGTTTAAGAGGGGCCTATGGCTACACCTTC; J: TRBJ1-2; V: TRBV28; D: -; size: many
CDR3: CASSHHLAGGVQETQYF; DNA: TGTGCCAGCAGCCATCACCTAGCGGGAGGGGTCCAAGAGACCCAGTACTTC; J: TRBJ2-5; V: TRBV3-1; D: TRBD2; size: once
CDR3: CASSLDGRGNSPLHF; DNA: TGCGCCAGCAGCCTAGATGGCAGGGGTAATTCACCCCTCCACTTT; J: TRBJ1-6; V: TRBV5-1; D: -; size: -
CDR3: CASSYNLGQQETQYF; DNA: TGTGCCAGCAGTTACAATCTGGGACAGCAAGAGACCCAGTACTTC; J: TRBJ2-5; V: TRBV6-6; D: TRBD1; size: many
CDR3: CASSHAGERIEQYF; DNA: TGCGCCAGCAGCCACGCGGGAGAGCGTATCGAGCAGTACTTC; J: TRBJ2-7; V: TRBV4-1; D: TRBD2; size: -
CDR3: CASSSRQGVEQYTEAFF; DNA: TGTGCCAGCAGTTCAAGACAGGGGGTGGAGCAGTACACTGAAGCTTTCTTT; J: TRBJ1-1; V: TRBV27; D: TRBD1; size: many
CDR3: CASSQDYGYTF; DNA: TGTGCCAGCAGTCAGGACTATGGCTACACCTTC; J: TRBJ1-2; V: TRBV28; D: -; size: many
CDR3: CASSSTGTSGVHEQYF; DNA: TGTGCCAGCAGTTCGACCGGGACTAGCGGGGTACACGAGCAGTACTTC; J: TRBJ2-7; V: TRBV12-3/TRBV12-4; D: TRBD2; size: -
CDR3: CASTPTGRGNQPQHF; DNA: TGTGCCAGTACCCCGACAGGGAGGGGCAATCAGCCCCAGCATTTT; J: TRBJ1-5; V: TRBV19; D: TRBD1; size: -
CDR3: CASSFGLATNNEQFF; DNA: TGCGCCAGCAGCTTCGGGCTAGCGACCAACAATGAGCAGTTCTTC; J: TRBJ2-1; V: TRBV5-1; D: -; size: -
CDR3: CASSPIGPTYEQYF; DNA: TGTGCCAGCAGCCCCATAGGACCAACCTACGAGCAGTACTTC; J: TRBJ2-7; V: TRBV11-2; D: -; size: many
CDR3: CASSLESPALNTEAFF; DNA: TGTGCCAGCAGCTTGGAATCCCCGGCACTGAACACTGAAGCTTTCTTT; J: TRBJ1-1; V: TRBV5-5; D: -; size: -
CDR3: CASSPQAGWGSYEQYF; DNA: TGTGCCAGCAGTCCCCAAGCGGGCTGGGGCTCCTACGAGCAGTACTTC; J: TRBJ2-7; V: TRBV6-1; D: -; size: many
CDR3: CASSGNRGNEQFF; DNA: TGTGCCAGCAGTGGAAACAGGGGCAATGAGCAGTTCTTC; J: TRBJ2-1; V: TRBV6-1; D: TRBD1; size: few
CDR3: CASSAIGTDVGYTF; DNA: TGTGCCAGCAGTGCGATAGGGACAGATGTTGGCTACACCTTC; J: TRBJ1-2; V: TRBV2; D: TRBD1; size: many
CDR3: CAEKGAGVEQFF; DNA: TGTGCGGAGAAGGGGGCGGGAGTTGAGCAGTTCTTC; J: TRBJ2-1; V: TRBV30; D: -; size: many